The following is a T cell receptor beta chain sequence with its context. Participants were aged roughly 18 to 95 years, lived in 25 or so US areas, and enrolled virtually. Participants were placed into cohorts based on the clinical history they reported. These data are taken from a study of blood T cell repertoires in COVID-19. Study-wide context: PBMCs, B-cell-depleted T cells, or T cells were the source of the cDNA or gDNA that made up the material.

The CDR3 spans 18 residues. The V gene's germline CDR1 is LGHDT and CDR2 YNNKEL (reference sequence). V dropped 1 base and J dropped 0 bases, with 16 bases sitting between them. Assay: immunoSEQ multiplex PCR; the TCRdb copy retains only in-frame clones and omits some. The sample holds about 170,000 clones, 70% to 85% seen once. The chain is built from TRBV3-1 (or the pseudogene TRBV3-2) and TRBJ2-1; tentatively, D is TRBD2 (6 bases). The material sequenced was PBMCs or T cells enriched from blood (not recorded which). This clonotype was obtained from a man aged 50-60 years who had recovered from COVID-19. CDR3 nucleotides: TGTGCCAGCAGCCAAGCCCTCGGAGGAGGGGCCTCCTACAATGAGCAGTTCTTC. Residues: CASSQALGGGASYNEQFF.